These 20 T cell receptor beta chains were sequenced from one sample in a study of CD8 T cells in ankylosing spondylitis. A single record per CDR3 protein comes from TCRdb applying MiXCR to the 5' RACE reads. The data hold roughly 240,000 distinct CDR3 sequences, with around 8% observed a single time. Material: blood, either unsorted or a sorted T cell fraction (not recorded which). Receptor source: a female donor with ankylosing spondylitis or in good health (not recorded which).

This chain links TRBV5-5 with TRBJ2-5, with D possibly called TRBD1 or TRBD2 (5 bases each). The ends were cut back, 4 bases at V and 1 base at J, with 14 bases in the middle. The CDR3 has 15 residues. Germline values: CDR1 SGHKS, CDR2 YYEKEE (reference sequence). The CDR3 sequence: CASSPGLLCQETQYF. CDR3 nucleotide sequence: TGTGCCAGCAGCCCGGGGCTCCTGTGCCAAGAGACCCAGTACTTC. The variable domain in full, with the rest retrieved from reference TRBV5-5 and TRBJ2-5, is DAGVTQSPTHLIKTRGQQVTLRCSPISGHKSVSWYQQVLGQGPQFIFQYYEKEERGRGNFPDRFSARQFPNYSSELNVNALLLGDSALYLCASSPGLLCQETQYFGPGTRLLVL.

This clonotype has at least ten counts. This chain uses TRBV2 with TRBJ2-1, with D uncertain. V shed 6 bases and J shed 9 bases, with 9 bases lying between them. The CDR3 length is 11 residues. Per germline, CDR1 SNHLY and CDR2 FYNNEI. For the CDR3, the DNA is TGTGCCAGCAGACAGTCGGGTGAGCAGTTCTTC. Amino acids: CASRQSGEQFF.

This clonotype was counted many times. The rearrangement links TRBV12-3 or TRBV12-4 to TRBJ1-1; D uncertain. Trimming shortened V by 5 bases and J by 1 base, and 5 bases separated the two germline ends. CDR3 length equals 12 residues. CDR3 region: CASSGSNTEAFF. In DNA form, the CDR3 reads TGTGCCAGCAGTGGCTCGAACACTGAAGCTTTCTTT.

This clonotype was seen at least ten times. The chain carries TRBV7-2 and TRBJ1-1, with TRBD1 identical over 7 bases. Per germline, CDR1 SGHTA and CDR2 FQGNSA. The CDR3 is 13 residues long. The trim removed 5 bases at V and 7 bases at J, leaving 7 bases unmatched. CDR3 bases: TGTGCCAGCAGCCACGGGACAGCCAGTGAAGCTTTCTTT. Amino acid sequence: CASSHGTASEAFF.

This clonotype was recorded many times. CDR3: CSARGGSDFQPQHF. The CDR3 nucleotides are TGCAGTGCTAGAGGGGGGTCGGATTTTCAGCCCCAGCATTTT. V is TRBV20-1 and J is TRBJ1-5; a weak D match, TRBD1 (5 bases). Germline V gene lookup returns CDR1 DFQATT and CDR2 SNEGSKA (reference sequence). Deletions cut 1 base from V and 6 bases from J, with 13 bases between. The CDR3 runs 14 residues.

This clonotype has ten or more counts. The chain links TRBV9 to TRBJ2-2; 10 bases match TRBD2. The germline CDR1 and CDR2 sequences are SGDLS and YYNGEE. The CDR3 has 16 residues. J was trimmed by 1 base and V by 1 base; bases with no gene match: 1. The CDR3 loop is CASSVSGRENTGELFF. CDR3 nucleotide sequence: TGTGCCAGCAGCGTAAGCGGGAGGGAGAACACCGGGGAGCTGTTTTTT.

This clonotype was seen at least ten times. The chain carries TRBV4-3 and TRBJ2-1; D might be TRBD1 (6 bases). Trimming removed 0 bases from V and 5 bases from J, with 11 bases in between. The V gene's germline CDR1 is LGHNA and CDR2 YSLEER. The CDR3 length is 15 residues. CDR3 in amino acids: CASSQETGQNNEQFF. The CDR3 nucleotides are TGCGCCAGCAGCCAAGAGACCGGACAGAACAATGAGCAGTTCTTC.

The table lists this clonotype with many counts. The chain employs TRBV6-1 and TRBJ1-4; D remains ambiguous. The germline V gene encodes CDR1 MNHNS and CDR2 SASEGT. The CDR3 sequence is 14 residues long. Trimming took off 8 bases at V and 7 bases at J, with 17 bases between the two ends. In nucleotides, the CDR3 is TGTGCCAGCGGGTCCGGGGTCGTCCCTGAAAAACTGTTTTTT. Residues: CASGSGVVPEKLFF.

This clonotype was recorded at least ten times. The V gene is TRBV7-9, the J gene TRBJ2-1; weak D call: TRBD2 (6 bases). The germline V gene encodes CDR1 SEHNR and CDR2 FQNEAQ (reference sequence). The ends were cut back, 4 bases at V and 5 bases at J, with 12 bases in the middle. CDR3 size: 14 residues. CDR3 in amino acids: CASSSTSRNNEQFF. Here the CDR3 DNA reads TGTGCCAGCAGCTCTACTAGCAGGAACAATGAGCAGTTCTTC.

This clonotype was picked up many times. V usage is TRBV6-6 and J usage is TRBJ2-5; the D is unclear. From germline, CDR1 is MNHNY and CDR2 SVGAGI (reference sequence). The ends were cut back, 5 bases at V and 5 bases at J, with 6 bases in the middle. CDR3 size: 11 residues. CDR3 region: CASSDRETQYF. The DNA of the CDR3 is TGTGCCAGCAGTGATCGGGAGACCCAGTACTTC.

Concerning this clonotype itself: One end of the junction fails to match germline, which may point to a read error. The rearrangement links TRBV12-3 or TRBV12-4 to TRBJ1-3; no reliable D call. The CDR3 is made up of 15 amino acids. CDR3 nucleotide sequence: TGTGCCAGCAGTTTCGACATGCCGGCTGGAAACATCATATATTTT. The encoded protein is CASSFDMPAGNIIYF.

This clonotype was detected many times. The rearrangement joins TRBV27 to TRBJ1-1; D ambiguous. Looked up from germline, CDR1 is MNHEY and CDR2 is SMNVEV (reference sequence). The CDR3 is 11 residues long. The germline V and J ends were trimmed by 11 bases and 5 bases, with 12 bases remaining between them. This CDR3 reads CASVGRTEAFF. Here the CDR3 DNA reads TGTGCCTCCGTAGGCCGGACTGAAGCTTTCTTT.

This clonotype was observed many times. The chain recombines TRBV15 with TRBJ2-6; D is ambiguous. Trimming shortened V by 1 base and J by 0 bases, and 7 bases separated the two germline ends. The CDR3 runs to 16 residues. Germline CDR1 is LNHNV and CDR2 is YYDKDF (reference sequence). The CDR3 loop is CATSRGSPSGANVLTF. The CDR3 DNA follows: TGTGCCACCAGCAGAGGGAGTCCCTCTGGGGCCAACGTCCTGACTTTC.

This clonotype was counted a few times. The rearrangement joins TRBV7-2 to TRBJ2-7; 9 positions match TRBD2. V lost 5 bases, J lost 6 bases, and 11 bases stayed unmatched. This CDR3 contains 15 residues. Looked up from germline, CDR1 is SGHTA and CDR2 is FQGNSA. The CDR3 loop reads CASSPYASGTLEQYF. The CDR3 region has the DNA TGTGCCAGCAGCCCCTACGCTAGCGGGACTCTCGAGCAGTACTTC.

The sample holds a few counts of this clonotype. The CDR3 nucleotides read TGTGCCTGGAGTGTGATGGGCACTAACTATGGCTACACCTTC. It specifies CAWSVMGTNYGYTF. The chain links TRBV30 to TRBJ1-2, with D uncertain. CDR3 length: 14 amino acids. Trimming took off 0 bases at V and 0 bases at J, with 8 bases between the two ends. Germline CDR1 and CDR2: GTSNPN and SVGIG (reference sequence).

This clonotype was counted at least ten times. The CDR3 sequence is CASSPHRYFNLKNTGELFF. As DNA, the CDR3 is TGTGCCAGCAGCCCCCACCGGTACTTCAATCTGAAGAACACCGGGGAGCTGTTTTTT. This chain links TRBV11-2 with TRBJ2-2; no definite D call. The CDR3 sequence is 19 residues long. V dropped 5 bases and J dropped 1 base, with 23 bases sitting between them. Germline CDR1 and CDR2: SGHAT and FQNNGV.

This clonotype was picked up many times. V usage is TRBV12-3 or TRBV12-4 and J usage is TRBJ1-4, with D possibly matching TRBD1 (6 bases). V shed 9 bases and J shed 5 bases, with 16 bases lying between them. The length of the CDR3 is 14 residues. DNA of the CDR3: TGTGCCAGTTCCCAGGGGACGGGGAATGAAAAACTGTTTTTT. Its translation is CASSQGTGNEKLFF.

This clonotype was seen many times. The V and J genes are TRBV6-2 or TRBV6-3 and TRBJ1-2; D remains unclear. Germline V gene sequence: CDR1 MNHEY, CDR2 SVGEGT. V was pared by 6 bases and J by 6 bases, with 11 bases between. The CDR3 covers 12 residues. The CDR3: CASSPGGNGYTF. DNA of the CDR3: TGTGCCAGCAGCCCAGGAGGGAATGGCTACACCTTC.

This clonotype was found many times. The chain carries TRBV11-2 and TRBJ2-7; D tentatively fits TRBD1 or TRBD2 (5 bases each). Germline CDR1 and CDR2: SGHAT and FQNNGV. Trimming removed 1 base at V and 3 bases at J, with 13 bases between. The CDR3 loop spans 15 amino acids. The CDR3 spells CASSLAGSGFYEQYF. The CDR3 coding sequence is TGTGCCAGCAGCTTAGCAGGGTCGGGGTTCTACGAGCAGTACTTC.

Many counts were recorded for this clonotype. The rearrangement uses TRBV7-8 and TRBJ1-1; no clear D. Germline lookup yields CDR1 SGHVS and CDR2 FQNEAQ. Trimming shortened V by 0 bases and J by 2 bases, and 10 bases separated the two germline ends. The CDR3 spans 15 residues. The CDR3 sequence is CASSLAPGGNTEAFF. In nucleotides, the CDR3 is TGTGCCAGCAGCTTAGCTCCGGGTGGCAACACTGAAGCTTTCTTT. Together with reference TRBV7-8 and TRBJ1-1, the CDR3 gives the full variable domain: GAGVSQSPRYKVAKRGQDVALRCDPISGHVSLFWYQQALGQGPEFLTYFQNEAQLDKSGLPSDRFFAERPEGSVSTLKIQRTQQEDSAVYLCASSLAPGGNTEAFFGQGTRLTVV.